Listed here is a single TCR beta chain. TCRdb's table, derived via immunoSEQ multiplex PCR, lists solely in-frame clones and lacks some. The table has approximately 280,000 clones, roughly 86% seen once. The data are from a study of blood T cell repertoires in COVID-19. For the study at large: The analysed material was cDNA or gDNA that came from T cells, B-cell-depleted T cells, or PBMCs.

Trimming left V 0 bases short and J 10 bases short, with 13 bases between. The CDR3 has 15 amino acids. In germline, CDR1 is SGHAT, CDR2 FQNNGV. Two negative PCRs, clearance, or symptom resolution had been documented for recovered Cohort 3 donors. The clonotype originates from a woman between 18 and 29 years old who had recovered from COVID-19. Sequencing was performed on PBMCs or T cells enriched from blood (not recorded which). This rearrangement joins TRBV11-2 to TRBJ1-6, with a tentative D call TRBD1 (5 bases). CDR3 loop: CASSLDRQGHSPLHF. CDR3 coding DNA: TGTGCCAGCAGCTTAGACAGGCAGGGCCACTCACCCCTCCACTTT.